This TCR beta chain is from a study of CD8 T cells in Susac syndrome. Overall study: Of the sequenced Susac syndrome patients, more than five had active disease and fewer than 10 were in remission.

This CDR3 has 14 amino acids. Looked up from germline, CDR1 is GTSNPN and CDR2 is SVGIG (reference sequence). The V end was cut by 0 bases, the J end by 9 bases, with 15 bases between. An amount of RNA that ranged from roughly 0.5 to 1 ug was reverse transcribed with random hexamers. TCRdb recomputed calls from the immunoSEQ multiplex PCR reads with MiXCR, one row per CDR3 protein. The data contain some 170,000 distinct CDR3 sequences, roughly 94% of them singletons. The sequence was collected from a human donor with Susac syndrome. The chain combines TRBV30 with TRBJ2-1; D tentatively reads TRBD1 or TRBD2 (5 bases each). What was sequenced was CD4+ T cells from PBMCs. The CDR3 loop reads CAWSVRRVRGEQFF. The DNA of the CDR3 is TGTGCCTGGAGTGTACGGCGGGTTAGGGGTGAGCAGTTCTTC.